One and the same sample provided the 9 T cell receptor beta chains below, sequenced in a study of cytomegalovirus exposure and HLA in healthy donors. The PCR had 60 Vbeta and 13 Jbeta primers. Some clones are missing from TCRdb's copy, which holds only in-frame ones; the method was immunoSEQ multiplex PCR. The data contain about 180,000 clones, 77% of them seen just once; the ten biggest clones take up roughly 3.6%. Material: PBMCs. The source is a woman in her fifties or sixties in good health and CMV-seropositive.

This chain links TRBV28 with TRBJ2-1; TRBD1 might be the D (6 bases). Germline assignment: CDR1 MDHEN and CDR2 SYDVKM. Trimming cost V 3 bases and J 7 bases, with 13 bases left between them. The CDR3 is made up of 14 amino acids. The CDR3 coding sequence is TGTGCCAGCAGTTTGACAGGCCCCTGGAATGAGCAGTTCTTC. Protein product: CASSLTGPWNEQFF.

CDR3 DNA: TGTGCCACCAGCGGGCGACTAGCGGGAGCGGCAGATACGCAGTATTTT. Its translation is CATSGRLAGAADTQYF. The chain combines TRBV15 with TRBJ2-3; 12 positions match TRBD2. V was pared by 5 bases and J by 4 bases, with 7 bases of the junction left unmatched. This CDR3 has 16 amino acids. Germline loops: CDR1 LNHNV, CDR2 YYDKDF (reference sequence).

About this clone itself: Other DNA sequences of this sample code for an identical CDR3. The V call is TRBV7-9, the J call TRBJ1-4, with a tentative D call TRBD1 (5 bases). From germline, CDR1 is SEHNR and CDR2 FQNEAQ (reference sequence). This CDR3 is built from 14 residues. The V gene lost 3 bases and the J gene lost 5 bases, with 10 bases spanning the gap. CDR3 region: CASSFVSGNEKLFF. The CDR3 DNA is TGTGCCAGCAGCTTTGTGTCAGGGAATGAAAAACTGTTTTTT.

This sequence joins TRBV6-5 and TRBJ1-4, with 11 bases that match TRBD1. Per the germline V gene, CDR1 is MNHEY and CDR2 is SVGAGI. Unmatched junction bases numbered 6, after V lost 4 bases and J lost 5 bases. CDR3 length: 16 amino acids. CDR3 region: CASSWGGTGGNEKLFF. In nucleotides, the CDR3 is TGTGCCAGCAGTTGGGGGGGGACAGGGGGAAATGAAAAACTGTTTTTT.

The table lists this clone with a count of one. The chain uses TRBV6-1 and TRBJ1-2; D call uncertain. V was cut by 3 bases and J by 4 bases, with 15 bases left in between. Germline V lookup: CDR1 MNHNS, CDR2 SASEGT. The CDR3 length is 15 residues. The CDR3 spells CASSDRSPPVYGYTF. As DNA, the CDR3 is TGTGCCAGCAGTGATCGGTCTCCCCCCGTCTATGGCTACACCTTC.

This clone appeared a few times. This chain uses TRBV11-2 with TRBJ1-4, with unresolved D. Germline loops: CDR1 SGHAT, CDR2 FQNNGV. CDR3 length: 13 amino acids. The V end lost 1 base, the J end lost 2 bases, and 2 bases lay between the germline ends. CDR3 residues: CASSLATNEKLFF. CDR3 coding DNA: TGTGCCAGCAGCTTAGCGACTAATGAAAAACTGTTTTTT. The whole variable domain, filled in from reference TRBV11-2 and TRBJ1-4, reads EAGVAQSPRYKIIEKRQSVAFWCNPISGHATLYWYQQILGQGPKLLIQFQNNGVVDDSQLPKDRFSAERLKGVDSTLKIQPAKLEDSAVYLCASSLATNEKLFFGSGTQLSVL.

This sequence joins TRBV9 and TRBJ2-5, with TRBD2 matching over 8 bases. Trimming took 0 bases from V and 3 from J; bases not matched to a gene: 13. Germline V gives CDR1 SGDLS, CDR2 YYNGEE. CDR3 length: 18 amino acids. CDR3 coding DNA: TGTGCCAGCAGCGTAGCTGGGAGGCGTGGTAGCGGGGAAGAGACCCAGTACTTC. It specifies CASSVAGRRGSGEETQYF.

This clone turned up a few times. The V gene is TRBV18, the J gene TRBJ1-4; 10 bases match TRBD1. The germline gives CDR1 KGHSH, CDR2 LQKENI. V gave up 1 base and J gave up 10 bases; unmatched junction bases: 6. There are 15 residues in the CDR3. The CDR3 coding sequence is TGTGCCAGCTCACCACTTCCAGGGACAGGGGTAAAACTGTTTTTT. Translating it yields CASSPLPGTGVKLFF.

The chain carries TRBV28 and TRBJ2-1; 7 nucleotides match TRBD1. CDR3 length equals 13 residues. V lost 6 bases and J lost 7; bases outside the gene matches: 6. The germline gives CDR1 MDHEN, CDR2 SYDVKM. CDR3 loop: CASRGQLLNEQFF. The CDR3 bases are TGTGCCAGCAGGGGACAGTTATTGAATGAGCAGTTCTTC.